Below, one T cell receptor (beta chain) is given with its context. The antigen is unknown. Sequenced by immunoSEQ multiplex PCR; TCRdb stores in-frame clones only, minus some. The table lists some 140,000 clones, roughly nine tenths of them singletons. The data derive from a study of T cell responses to AZD1222 COVID-19 vaccine. The germline gives CDR1 WSHSY, CDR2 SAAADI. J was trimmed by 7 bases and V by 6 bases; bases with no gene match: 6. The CDR3 loop spans 14 amino acids. Study-wide findings and caveats: Repertoires were sampled only after the peak T cell response. Across the whole spike, CD4 TCRs peaked at regions 160-218 and 743-854.

The genes are TRBV10-2 and TRBJ2-1, with TRBD2 matching over 10 bases. The source is an adult in good health. The specimen was peripheral blood, collected on day 0 of AZD1222 vaccination. The DNA of the CDR3 is TGCGCCAGCAGATTAGCGGGAGGAGGAAATGAGCAGTTCTTC. The encoded protein is CASRLAGGGNEQFF.